This entry concerns a single TCR beta chain. This CDR3 comprises 16 residues. The V gene's germline CDR1 is SGHVS and CDR2 FQNEAQ. V trimming: 8 bases; J trimming: 3 bases; junction bases outside the gene matches: 11. Authors' analysis steps: Reference gene primers were amplified, and this amplification served to estimate nucleated cell counts. Sequencing used immunoSEQ multiplex PCR; TCRdb keeps in-frame clones, though not all of them. From that table come the V and J calls and clone size; the DNA was used to work out D and trimming. Here the sample spans roughly 250,000 clones, almost 85% being singletons. This sample was taken from a study of blood T cell repertoires in COVID-19. The overall study: The cDNA or gDNA used as material had been derived from T cells, B-cell-depleted T cells, or PBMCs.

The receptor comes from a woman older than 75 with acute or convalescent COVID-19. The chain employs TRBV7-8 and TRBJ2-2, with TRBD1 identical over 8 bases. Sequenced sample: peripheral blood. In nucleotides, the CDR3 is TGTGCCAGCTCTCCCCGGGACAGGCCCTACACCGGGGAGCTGTTTTTT. This gives the protein CASSPRDRPYTGELFF.